This TCR beta chain was sequenced during a study of CD8+CD57+ T cells in acquired aplastic anemia. Selection for sequencing was limited to patients who had shown CD8+CD57+ cell expansion by flow cytometry. CDR3 and TCR beta VDJ profiling relied on genomic DNA as the template. TCRdb re-called the reads with MiXCR, one entry per CDR3 protein. The repertoire holds 170,000 or so distinct CDR3 sequences, with around 48% as singletons. This CDR3 has 16 residues. With V trimmed by 1 base and J by 7 bases, 12 bases remained unmatched. The germline V gene encodes CDR1 MGHDK and CDR2 SYGVNS. The receptor was isolated from a human donor with aplastic anemia. V gene TRBV25-1 combines with J gene TRBJ1-1; 7 nucleotides match TRBD1. Sequenced sample: sorted CD4+, CD8+, or CD8+CD57+ T cells (not recorded which) from PBMCs. The DNA for the CDR3 is TGTGCCAGCAGTGAATCTAGGGTACAGGGGTCCGGTGAAGCTTTCTTT. Protein: CASSESRVQGSGEAFF.